One and the same sample provided the 15 T cell receptor beta chains below, sequenced in a study of OX40 agonist ivuxolimab in advanced cancers. Clones were sequenced by immunoSEQ multiplex PCR, and TCRdb holds only the in-frame ones, with some missing. This table has tens of thousands of clones, about 93% appearing once. Sequencing was performed on CD4+ or CD8+ T cells sorted from blood, taken in a trial of the OX40 agonist ivuxolimab. The receptor set was obtained from an adult with an advanced solid tumor such as melanoma, head and neck, liver or kidney cancer.

This sequence joins TRBV4-3 and TRBJ2-1; 9 bases map to TRBD2. Germline CDR1 reads LGHNA; CDR2 reads YSLEER. V dropped 2 bases and J dropped 10; count of bases not matched to a gene: 9. The CDR3 runs to 15 residues. CDR3 sequence reads: CASSQQAGGPREQFF. CDR3 sequence (DNA): TGCGCCAGCAGCCAACAGGCGGGAGGGCCTAGGGAGCAGTTCTTC.

The chain joins TRBV6-5 to TRBJ2-5; TRBD1 aligns across 9 bases. This CDR3 has 15 residues. The V segment lost 2 bases and the J segment 1 base; nucleotides outside the gene matches: 2. Germline V lookup: CDR1 MNHEY, CDR2 SVGAGI. The CDR3 loop is CASSYGTGTQETQYF. The CDR3 bases are TGTGCCAGCAGTTACGGGACAGGGACCCAAGAGACCCAGTACTTC.

The chain employs TRBV9 and TRBJ2-1; D unresolved. V lost 4 bases to trimming and J lost 7 bases, with 12 bases between them. Germline CDR1 reads SGDLS; CDR2 reads YYNGEE. The CDR3 covers 13 residues. CDR3 DNA: TGTGCCAGCAGCTTGGGAAGTGCTAATGAGCAGTTCTTC. Translated, it gives CASSLGSANEQFF.

This chain connects TRBV7-9 to TRBJ2-7; no reliable D call. Germline lookup yields CDR1 SEHNR and CDR2 FQNEAQ (reference sequence). Trimming pared 3 bases from V and 5 bases from J, leaving 2 bases between. The CDR3 loop spans 10 amino acids. The CDR3 DNA follows: TGTGCCAGCAGCTTGGACGAGCAGTACTTC. Amino acids: CASSLDEQYF.

In DNA form, the CDR3 reads TGTGCCAGCAGTTTCACCCGAGGCAGAGATACGCAGTATTTT. Protein product: CASSFTRGRDTQYF. This chain uses TRBV28 with TRBJ2-3; D gene unclear. V lost 3 bases and J 5 bases, leaving 12 bases between the germline ends. The CDR3 is made up of 14 amino acids. CDR1 and CDR2 (germline): MDHEN, SYDVKM.

The V call is TRBV9, the J call TRBJ1-1; unclear D gene. The CDR3 consists of 16 residues. Germline V gives CDR1 SGDLS, CDR2 YYNGEE. Trimming pared 0 bases from V and 0 bases from J, leaving 12 bases between. The CDR3 here is CASSVDPGRMNTEAFF. The CDR3 DNA reads as TGTGCCAGCAGCGTAGATCCCGGCAGAATGAACACTGAAGCTTTCTTT.

This clone was found once. This chain uses TRBV5-6 with TRBJ2-5; the D call may be TRBD1 or TRBD2 (6 bases each). The length of the CDR3 is 18 residues. Trimming took 0 bases from V and 3 from J, leaving 21 bases between them. CDR1 is SGHDT, CDR2 YYEEEE, per germline. CDR3 region: CASSLVSKGGSGEETQYF. CDR3 DNA sequence: TGTGCCAGCAGCTTGGTTTCCAAAGGGGGTAGCGGAGAAGAGACCCAGTACTTC.

V usage is TRBV7-2 and J usage is TRBJ2-1, with TRBD2 matching 10 bases. The germline gives CDR1 SGHTA, CDR2 FQGNSA. J was trimmed by 7 bases and V by 6 bases; bases with no gene match: 9. The CDR3 covers 15 residues. CDR3 residues: CASSPSGRAWNEQFF. The CDR3 region has the DNA TGTGCCAGCAGTCCAAGCGGGAGGGCCTGGAATGAGCAGTTCTTC.

The chain uses TRBV5-1 and TRBJ2-7, with 8 bases fitting TRBD1. CDR3 length: 17 amino acids. The V gene end was trimmed by 4 bases and the J gene end by 3 bases; junction bases not matched to a gene: 15. The germline V gene encodes CDR1 SGHRS and CDR2 YFSETQ. In DNA form, the CDR3 reads TGCGCCAGCAGCGTGCACGGCGGGACAGGCAATAACTACGAGCAGTACTTC. Encoded protein: CASSVHGGTGNNYEQYF.

This chain links TRBV21-1 with TRBJ1-5. TRBV21-1 is a pseudogene locus. CDR3 length: 15 residues. CDR3 amino acids: CAILPRSDSNQPQHF. The DNA of the CDR3 is TGTGCCATCCTCCCGCGCAGCGATAGCAATCAGCCCCAGCATTTT.

V is TRBV7-9 and J is TRBJ2-7; D is ambiguous. The CDR3 sequence is 12 residues long. Germline V CDR1 and CDR2: SEHNR, FQNEAQ (reference sequence). V lost 3 bases, J lost 6 bases, and 9 bases lay in between. Written as DNA, the CDR3 is TGTGCCAGCAGCTTTTGGGCGTCCGAGCAGTACTTC. Translating gives CASSFWASEQYF.

This clone appeared once. For the CDR3, the DNA is TGTGCCAGCAGCTTGACAAGCTCCTACAATGAGCAGTTCTTC. It is translated as CASSLTSSYNEQFF. The chain couples TRBV5-6 to TRBJ2-1; D is unclear. Germline CDR1 SGHDT, CDR2 YYEEEE. The ends were cut back, 1 base at V and 0 bases at J, with 5 bases in the middle. The CDR3 sequence is 14 residues long. Full variable domain (outside the CDR3, taken from reference TRBV5-6 and TRBJ2-1): DAGVTQSPTHLIKTRGQQVTLRCSPKSGHDTVSWYQQALGQGPQFIFQYYEEEERQRGNFPDRFSGHQFPNYSSELNVNALLLGDSALYLCASSLTSSYNEQFFGPGTRLTVL.

This chain links TRBV7-6 with TRBJ1-5; D might be TRBD1 (5 bases). Germline assignment: CDR1 SGHVS and CDR2 FNYEAQ. Trimming removed 5 bases at V and 0 bases at J, with 17 bases between. The CDR3 totals 17 residues. CDR3 nucleotide sequence: TGTGCCAGCAGCCCTGGGGCGGACACCTATAGCAATCAGCCCCAGCATTTT. It translates to CASSPGADTYSNQPQHF.

In its sample, this clone was seen a few times. The gene calls are TRBV27 and TRBJ2-7, with D perhaps matching TRBD1 (5 bases). The CDR3 is 13 residues long. Germline assignment: CDR1 MNHEY and CDR2 SMNVEV (reference sequence). V lost 6 bases and J lost 6, with 15 bases in between. The CDR3 protein is CASSPTGAGEQYF. The CDR3 bases are TGTGCCAGCAGCCCAACAGGTGCTGGCGAGCAGTACTTC.

The rearrangement uses TRBV5-1 and TRBJ1-1; D uncertain. The V end lost 1 base, the J end lost 2 bases, and 3 bases lay between the germline ends. The germline CDR1 and CDR2 sequences are SGHRS and YFSETQ. This CDR3 has 12 residues. The CDR3 DNA reads TGCGCCAGCAGCTTGACCAACACTGAAGCTTTCTTT. Protein: CASSLTNTEAFF.